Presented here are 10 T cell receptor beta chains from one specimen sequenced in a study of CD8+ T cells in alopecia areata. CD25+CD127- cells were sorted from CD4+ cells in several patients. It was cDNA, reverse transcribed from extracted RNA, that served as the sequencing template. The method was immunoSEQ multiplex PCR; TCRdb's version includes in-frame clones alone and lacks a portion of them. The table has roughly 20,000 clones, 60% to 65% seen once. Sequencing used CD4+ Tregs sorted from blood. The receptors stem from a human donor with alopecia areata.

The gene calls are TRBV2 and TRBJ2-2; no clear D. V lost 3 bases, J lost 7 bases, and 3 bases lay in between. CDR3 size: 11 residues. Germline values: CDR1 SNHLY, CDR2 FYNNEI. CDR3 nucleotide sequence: TGTGCCAGCAGTGACTACGGGGAGCTGTTTTTT. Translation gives CASSDYGELFF.

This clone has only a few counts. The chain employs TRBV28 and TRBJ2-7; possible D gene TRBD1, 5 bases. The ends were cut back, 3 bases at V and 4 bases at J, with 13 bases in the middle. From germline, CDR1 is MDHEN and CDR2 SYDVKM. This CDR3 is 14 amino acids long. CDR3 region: CASSFSGGAYEQYF. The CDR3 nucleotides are TGTGCCAGCAGTTTTAGTGGTGGGGCGTACGAGCAGTACTTC.

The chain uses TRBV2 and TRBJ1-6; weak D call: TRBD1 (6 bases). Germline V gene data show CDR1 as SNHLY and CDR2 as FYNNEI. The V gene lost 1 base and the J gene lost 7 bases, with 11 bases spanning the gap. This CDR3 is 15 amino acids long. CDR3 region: CASSEEGQGNSPLHF. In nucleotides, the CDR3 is TGTGCCAGCAGTGAAGAAGGTCAGGGGAATTCACCCCTCCACTTT. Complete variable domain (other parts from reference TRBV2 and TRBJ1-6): EPEVTQTPSHQVTQMGQEVILRCVPISNHLYFYWYRQILGQKVEFLVSFYNNEISEKSEIFDDQFSVERPDGSNFTLKIRSTKLEDSAMYFCASSEEGQGNSPLHFGNGTRLTVT.

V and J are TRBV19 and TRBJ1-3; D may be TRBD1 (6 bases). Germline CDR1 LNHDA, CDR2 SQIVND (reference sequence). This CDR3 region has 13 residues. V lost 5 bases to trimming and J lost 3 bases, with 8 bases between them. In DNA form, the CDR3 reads TGTGCCAGTAGTGGGGGCTTTGGAAACACCATATATTTT. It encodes CASSGGFGNTIYF.

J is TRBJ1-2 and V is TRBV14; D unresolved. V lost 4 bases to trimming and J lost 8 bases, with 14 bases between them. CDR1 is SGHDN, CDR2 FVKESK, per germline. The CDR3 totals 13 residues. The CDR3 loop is CASSPDPNSGYTF. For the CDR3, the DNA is TGTGCCAGCAGCCCAGACCCGAATAGCGGCTACACCTTC.

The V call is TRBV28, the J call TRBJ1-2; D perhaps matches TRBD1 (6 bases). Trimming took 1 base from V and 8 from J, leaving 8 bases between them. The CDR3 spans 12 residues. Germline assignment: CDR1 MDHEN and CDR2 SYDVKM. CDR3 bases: TGTGCCAGCAGTTTATTAGGGACAGGCTACACCTTC. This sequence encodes CASSLLGTGYTF.

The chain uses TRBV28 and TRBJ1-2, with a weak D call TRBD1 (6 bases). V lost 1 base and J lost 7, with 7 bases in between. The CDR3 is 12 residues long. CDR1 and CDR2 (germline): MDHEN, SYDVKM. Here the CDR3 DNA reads TGTGCCAGCAGTTTATCCAGGGGTGGCTACACCTTC. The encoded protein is CASSLSRGGYTF.

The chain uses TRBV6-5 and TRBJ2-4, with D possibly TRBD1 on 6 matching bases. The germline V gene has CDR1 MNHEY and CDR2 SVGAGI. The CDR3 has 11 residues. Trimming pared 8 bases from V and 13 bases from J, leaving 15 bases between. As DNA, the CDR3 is TGTGCCAGCGCGTTGGGGGCCTCACAGTACTTC. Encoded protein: CASALGASQYF.

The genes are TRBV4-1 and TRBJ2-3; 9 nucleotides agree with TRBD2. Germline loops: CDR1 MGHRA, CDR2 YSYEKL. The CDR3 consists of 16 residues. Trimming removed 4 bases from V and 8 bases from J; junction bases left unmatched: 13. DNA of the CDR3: TGCGCCAGCAGCCTATATCCTTTGCGGGAGGGCGGTACGCAGTATTTT. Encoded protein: CASSLYPLREGGTQYF.

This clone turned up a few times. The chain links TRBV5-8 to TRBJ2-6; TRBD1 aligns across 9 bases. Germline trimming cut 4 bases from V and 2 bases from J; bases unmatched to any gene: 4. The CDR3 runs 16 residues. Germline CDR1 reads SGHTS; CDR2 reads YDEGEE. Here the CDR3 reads CASSPYRGPGANVLTF. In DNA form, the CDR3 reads TGTGCCAGCAGCCCGTACAGGGGGCCTGGGGCCAACGTCCTGACTTTC.